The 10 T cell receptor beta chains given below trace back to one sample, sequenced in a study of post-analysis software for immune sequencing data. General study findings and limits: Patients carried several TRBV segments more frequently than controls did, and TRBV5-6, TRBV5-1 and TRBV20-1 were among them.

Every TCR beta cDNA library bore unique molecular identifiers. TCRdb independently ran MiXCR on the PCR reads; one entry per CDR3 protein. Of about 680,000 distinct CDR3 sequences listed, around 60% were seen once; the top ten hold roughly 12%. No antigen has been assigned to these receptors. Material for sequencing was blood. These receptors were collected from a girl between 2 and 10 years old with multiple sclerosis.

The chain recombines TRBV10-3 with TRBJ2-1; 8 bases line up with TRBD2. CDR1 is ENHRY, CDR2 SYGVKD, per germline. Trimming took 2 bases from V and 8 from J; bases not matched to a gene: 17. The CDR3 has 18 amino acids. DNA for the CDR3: TGTGCCATCAGTGAGAGTCTAGCGGGCGTCGGGGCGGGGTATGAGCAGTTCTTC. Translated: CAISESLAGVGAGYEQFF.

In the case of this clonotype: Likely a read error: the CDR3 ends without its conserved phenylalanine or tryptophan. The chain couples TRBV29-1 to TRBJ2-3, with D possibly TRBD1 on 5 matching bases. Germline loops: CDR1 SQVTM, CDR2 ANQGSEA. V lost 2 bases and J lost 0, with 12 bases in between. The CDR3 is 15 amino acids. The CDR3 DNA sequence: TGCAGCGTTGAAAGCCAGGGAACTAGCACAGATACGCAGTATTGT. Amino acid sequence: CSVESQGTSTDTQYC.

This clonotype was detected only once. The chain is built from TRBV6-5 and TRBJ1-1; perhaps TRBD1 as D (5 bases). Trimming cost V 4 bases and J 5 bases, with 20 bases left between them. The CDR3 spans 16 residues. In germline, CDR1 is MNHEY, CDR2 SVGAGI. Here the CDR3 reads CASSFAKAGGRTEAFF. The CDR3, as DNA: TGTGCCAGCAGTTTTGCAAAGGCCGGGGGTAGGACTGAAGCTTTCTTT.

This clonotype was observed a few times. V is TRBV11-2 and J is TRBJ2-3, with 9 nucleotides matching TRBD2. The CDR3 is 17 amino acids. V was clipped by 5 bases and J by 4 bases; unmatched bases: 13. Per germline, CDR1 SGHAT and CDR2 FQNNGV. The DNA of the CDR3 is TGTGCCAGCAGCCCGAAGCTAGCGGGGAAGGTAGCAGATACGCAGTATTTT. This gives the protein CASSPKLAGKVADTQYF.

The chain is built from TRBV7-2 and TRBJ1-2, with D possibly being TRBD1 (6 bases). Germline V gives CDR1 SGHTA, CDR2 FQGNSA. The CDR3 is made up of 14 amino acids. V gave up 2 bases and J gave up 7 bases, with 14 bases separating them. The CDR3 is CASSLYDPGAGYTF. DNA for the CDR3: TGTGCCAGCAGCTTATATGATCCAGGGGCTGGCTACACCTTC.

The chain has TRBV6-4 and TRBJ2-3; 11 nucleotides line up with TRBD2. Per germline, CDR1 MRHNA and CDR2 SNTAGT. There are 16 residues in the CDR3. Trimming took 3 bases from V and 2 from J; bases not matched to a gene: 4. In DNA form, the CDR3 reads TGTGCCAGCAGTGAAACTAGCGGGGGTCACACAGATACGCAGTATTTT. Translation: CASSETSGGHTDTQYF.

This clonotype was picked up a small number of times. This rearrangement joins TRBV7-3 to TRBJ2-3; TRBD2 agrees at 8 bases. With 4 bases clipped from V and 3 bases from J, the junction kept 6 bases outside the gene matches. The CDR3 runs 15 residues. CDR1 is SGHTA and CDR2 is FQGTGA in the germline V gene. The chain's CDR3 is CASSSLSGRTDTQYF. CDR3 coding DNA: TGTGCCAGCAGCTCCCTGAGCGGGAGAACAGATACGCAGTATTTT.

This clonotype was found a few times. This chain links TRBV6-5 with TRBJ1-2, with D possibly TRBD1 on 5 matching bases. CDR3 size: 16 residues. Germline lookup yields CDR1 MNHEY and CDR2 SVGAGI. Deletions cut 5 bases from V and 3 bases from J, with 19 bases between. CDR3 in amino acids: CASSRTGALFDYGYTF. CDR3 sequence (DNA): TGTGCCAGCAGTAGGACCGGGGCACTCTTCGACTATGGCTACACCTTC.

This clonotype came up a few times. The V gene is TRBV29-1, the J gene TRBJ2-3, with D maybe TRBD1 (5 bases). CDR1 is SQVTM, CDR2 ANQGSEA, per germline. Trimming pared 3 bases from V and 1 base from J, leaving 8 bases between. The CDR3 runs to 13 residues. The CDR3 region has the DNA TGCAGCGTTGATCAGGGTGGCACAGATACGCAGTATTTT. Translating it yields CSVDQGGTDTQYF.

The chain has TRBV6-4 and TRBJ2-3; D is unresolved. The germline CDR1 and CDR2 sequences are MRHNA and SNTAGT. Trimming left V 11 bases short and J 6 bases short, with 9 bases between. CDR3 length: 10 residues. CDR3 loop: CAQFADTQYF. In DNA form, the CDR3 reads TGTGCCCAATTCGCCGATACGCAGTATTTT.